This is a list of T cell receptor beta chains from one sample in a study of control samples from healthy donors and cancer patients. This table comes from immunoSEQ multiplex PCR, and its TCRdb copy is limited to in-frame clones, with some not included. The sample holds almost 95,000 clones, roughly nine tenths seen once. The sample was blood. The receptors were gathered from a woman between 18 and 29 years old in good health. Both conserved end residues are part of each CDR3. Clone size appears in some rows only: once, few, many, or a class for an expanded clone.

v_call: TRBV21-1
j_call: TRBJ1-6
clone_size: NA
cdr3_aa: CASSRGSSYNSPLHF

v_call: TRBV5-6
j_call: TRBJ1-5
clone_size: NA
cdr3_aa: CASSLGSGVFHQPQHF

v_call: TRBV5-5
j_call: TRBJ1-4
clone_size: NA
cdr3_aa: CASSPPGHGATNEKLFF

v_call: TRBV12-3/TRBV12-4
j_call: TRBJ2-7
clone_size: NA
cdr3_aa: CASSPVTYEQYF

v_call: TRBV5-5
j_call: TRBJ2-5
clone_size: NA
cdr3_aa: CASSRNSGQKETQYF

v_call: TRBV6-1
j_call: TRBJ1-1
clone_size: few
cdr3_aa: CASSGATGGGLRDTEAFF

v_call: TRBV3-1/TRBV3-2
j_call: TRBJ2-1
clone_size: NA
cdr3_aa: CASSTTDGEQFF

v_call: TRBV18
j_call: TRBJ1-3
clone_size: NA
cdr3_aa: CASSPSGDGNTIYF

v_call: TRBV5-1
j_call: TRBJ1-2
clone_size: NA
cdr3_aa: CASSLAGLYPGDGYTF

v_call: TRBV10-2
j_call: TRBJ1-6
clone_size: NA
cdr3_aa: CASSESGTVLHF

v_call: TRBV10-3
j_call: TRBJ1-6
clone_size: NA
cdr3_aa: CAISVQGSSPLHF

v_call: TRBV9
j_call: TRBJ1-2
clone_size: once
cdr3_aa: CASSPSTGQGDGYTF

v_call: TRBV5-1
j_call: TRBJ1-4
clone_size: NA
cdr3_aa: CASSLAFFGRGPTNEKLFF

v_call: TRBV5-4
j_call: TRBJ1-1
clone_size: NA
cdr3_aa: CASSFRGAGGTEAFF

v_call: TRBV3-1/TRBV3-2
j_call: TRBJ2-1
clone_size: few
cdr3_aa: CASSRAIRERQFF

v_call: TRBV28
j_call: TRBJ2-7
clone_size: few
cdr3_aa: CASSPTGGSEQYF

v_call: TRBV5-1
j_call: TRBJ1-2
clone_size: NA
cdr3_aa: CASSSMDSKRDGYTF

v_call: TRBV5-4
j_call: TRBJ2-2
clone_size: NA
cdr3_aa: CASSATSGGSNTGELFF

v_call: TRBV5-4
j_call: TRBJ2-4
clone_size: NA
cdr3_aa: CASSSGAFSGQDIQYF

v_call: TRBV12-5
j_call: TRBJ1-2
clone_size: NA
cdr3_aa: CASGLYAGGLGSSTYGYTF

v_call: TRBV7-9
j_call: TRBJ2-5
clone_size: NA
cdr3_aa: CASSPAVGGDVRGTQYF

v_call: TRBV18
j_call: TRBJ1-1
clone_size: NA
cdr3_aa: CASSPRQQYLNTEAFF

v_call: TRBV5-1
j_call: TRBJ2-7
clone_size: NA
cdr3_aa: CASSLSLAGGSYEQYF

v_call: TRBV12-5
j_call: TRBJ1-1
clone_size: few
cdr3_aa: CASGSGFWEGNTEAFF

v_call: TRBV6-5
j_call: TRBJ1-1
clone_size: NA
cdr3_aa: CASRRQGNTEAFF

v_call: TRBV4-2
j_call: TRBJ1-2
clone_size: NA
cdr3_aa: CASSQDRTPVGYGYTF

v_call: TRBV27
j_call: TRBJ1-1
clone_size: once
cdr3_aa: CASTLVRGENTEAFF

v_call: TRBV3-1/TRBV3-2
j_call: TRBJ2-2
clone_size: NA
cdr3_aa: CASSRGGNIGELFF

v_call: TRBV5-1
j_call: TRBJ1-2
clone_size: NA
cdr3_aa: CASSLPTGGSYGYTF

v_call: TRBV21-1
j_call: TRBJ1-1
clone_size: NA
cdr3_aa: CASSNRPRQGSTEAFF

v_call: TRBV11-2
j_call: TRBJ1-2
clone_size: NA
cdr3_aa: CASSLGLRIGGGYTF